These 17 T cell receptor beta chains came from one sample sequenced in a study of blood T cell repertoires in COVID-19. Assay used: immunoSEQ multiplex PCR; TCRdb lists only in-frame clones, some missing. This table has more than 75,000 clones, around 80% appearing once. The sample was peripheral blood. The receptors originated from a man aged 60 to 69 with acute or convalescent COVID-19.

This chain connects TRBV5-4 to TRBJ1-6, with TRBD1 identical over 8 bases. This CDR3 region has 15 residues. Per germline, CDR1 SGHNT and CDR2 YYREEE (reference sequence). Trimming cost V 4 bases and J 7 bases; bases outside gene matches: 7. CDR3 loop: CASSLPGGENSPLHF. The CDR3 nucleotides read TGTGCCAGCAGCCTCCCAGGGGGCGAGAATTCACCCCTCCACTTT. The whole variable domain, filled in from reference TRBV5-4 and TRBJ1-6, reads ETGVTQSPTHLIKTRGQQVTLRCSSQSGHNTVSWYQQALGQGPQFIFQYYREEENGRGNFPPRFSGLQFPNYSSELNVNALELDDSALYLCASSLPGGENSPLHFGNGTRLTVT.

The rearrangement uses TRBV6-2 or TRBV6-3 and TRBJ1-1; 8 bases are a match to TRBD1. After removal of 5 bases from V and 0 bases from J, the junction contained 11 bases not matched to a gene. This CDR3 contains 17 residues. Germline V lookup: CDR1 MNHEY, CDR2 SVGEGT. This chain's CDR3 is CASSTDRAVGMNTEAFF. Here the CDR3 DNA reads TGTGCCAGCAGTACGGACAGGGCCGTAGGGATGAACACTGAAGCTTTCTTT.

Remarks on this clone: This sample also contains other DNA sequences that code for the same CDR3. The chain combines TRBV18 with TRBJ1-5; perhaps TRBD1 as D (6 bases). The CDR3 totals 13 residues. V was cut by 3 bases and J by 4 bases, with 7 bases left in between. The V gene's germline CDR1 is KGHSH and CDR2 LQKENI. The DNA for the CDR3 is TGTGCCAGCTCACCCGACAGGAATCAGCCCCAGCATTTT. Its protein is CASSPDRNQPQHF.

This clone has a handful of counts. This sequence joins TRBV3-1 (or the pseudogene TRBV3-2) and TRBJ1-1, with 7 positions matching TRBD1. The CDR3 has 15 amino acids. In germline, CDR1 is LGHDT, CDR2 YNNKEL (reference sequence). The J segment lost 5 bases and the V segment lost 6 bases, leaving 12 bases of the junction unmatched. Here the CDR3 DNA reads TGTGCCAGCAGTCCCAGGGGGGCGTCTAATACTGAAGCTTTCTTT. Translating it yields CASSPRGASNTEAFF.

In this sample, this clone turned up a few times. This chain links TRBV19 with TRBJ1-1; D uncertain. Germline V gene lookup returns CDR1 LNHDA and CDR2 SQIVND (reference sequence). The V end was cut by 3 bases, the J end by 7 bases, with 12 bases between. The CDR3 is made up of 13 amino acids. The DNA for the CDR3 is TGTGCCAGTAGTATGAGGGAGAAAGGTGAAGCTTTCTTT. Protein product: CASSMREKGEAFF.

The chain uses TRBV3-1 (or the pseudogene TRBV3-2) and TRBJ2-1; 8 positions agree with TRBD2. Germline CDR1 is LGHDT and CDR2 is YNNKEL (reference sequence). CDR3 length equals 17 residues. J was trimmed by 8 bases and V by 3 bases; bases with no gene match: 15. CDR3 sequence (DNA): TGTGCCAGCAGCCATCAAAGGGGGACTAGTGTCCTTGATGAGCAGTTCTTC. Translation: CASSHQRGTSVLDEQFF.

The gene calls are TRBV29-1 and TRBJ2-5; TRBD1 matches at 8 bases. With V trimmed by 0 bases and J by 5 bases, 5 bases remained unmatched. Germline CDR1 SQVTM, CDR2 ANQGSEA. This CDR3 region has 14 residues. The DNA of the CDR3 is TGCAGCGTTGAAGATGGTACAGGGGGGGAGACCCAGTACTTC. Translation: CSVEDGTGGETQYF.

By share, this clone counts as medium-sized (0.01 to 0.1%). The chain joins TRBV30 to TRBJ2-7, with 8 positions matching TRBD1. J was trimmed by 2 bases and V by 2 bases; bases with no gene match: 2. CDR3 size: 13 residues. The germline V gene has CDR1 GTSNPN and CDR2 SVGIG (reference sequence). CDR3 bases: TGTGCCTGGAGTCAGGGGGCTACCTACGAGCAGTACTTC. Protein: CAWSQGATYEQYF.

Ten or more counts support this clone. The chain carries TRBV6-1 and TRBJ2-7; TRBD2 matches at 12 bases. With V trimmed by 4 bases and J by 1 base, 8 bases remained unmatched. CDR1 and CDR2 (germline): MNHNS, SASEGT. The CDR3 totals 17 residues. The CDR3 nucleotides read TGTGCCAGCAGTGTCCCCTTCACTAGCGGGGGGTCCTACGAGCAGTACTTC. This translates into CASSVPFTSGGSYEQYF.

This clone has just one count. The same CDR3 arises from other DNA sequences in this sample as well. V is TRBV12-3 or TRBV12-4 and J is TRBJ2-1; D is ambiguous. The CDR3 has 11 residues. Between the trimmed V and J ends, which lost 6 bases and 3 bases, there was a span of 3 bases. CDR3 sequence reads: CASSLYNEQFF. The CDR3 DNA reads TGTGCCAGCAGCCTCTACAATGAGCAGTTCTTC.

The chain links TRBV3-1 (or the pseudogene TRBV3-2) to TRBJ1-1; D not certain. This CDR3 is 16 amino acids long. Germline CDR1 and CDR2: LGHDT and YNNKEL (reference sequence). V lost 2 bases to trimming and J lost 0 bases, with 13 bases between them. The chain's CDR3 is CASSQSSLAMNTEAFF. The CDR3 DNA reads TGTGCCAGCAGCCAATCCTCGCTAGCTATGAACACTGAAGCTTTCTTT.

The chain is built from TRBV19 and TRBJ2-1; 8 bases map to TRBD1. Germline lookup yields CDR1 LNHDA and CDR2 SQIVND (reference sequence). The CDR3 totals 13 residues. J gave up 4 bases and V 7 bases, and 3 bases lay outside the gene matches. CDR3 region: CASTGQGYNEQFF. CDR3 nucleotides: TGTGCCAGTACCGGACAGGGTTACAATGAGCAGTTCTTC.

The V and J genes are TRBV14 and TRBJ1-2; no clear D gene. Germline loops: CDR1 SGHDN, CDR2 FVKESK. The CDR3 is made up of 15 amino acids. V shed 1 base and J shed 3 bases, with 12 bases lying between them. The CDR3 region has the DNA TGTGCCAGCAGCCAAGCCCTCGGGATCGACTATGGCTACACCTTC. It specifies CASSQALGIDYGYTF.

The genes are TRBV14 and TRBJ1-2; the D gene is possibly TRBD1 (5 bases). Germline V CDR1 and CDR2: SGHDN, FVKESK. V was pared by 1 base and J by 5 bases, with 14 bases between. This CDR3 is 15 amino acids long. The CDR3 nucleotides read TGTGCCAGCAGCCAAGGGAGGGGCCCGGGGTATGGCTACACCTTC. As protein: CASSQGRGPGYGYTF.

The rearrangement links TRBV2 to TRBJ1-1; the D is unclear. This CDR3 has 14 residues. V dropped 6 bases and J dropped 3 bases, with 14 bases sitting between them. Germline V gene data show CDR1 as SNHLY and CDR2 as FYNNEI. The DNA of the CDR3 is TGTGCCAGCAGCACCACAGCTCCCTACACTGAAGCTTTCTTT. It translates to CASSTTAPYTEAFF.

CDR3 region: CASSARTSRYTGELFF. The CDR3, as DNA: TGTGCCAGTAGCGCCCGGACTAGCCGGTACACCGGGGAGCTGTTTTTT. V gene TRBV19 combines with J gene TRBJ2-2; 8 nucleotides line up with TRBD2. This CDR3 has 16 amino acids. CDR1 is LNHDA, CDR2 SQIVND, per germline (reference sequence). V lost 6 bases and J lost 3; bases outside the gene matches: 9.

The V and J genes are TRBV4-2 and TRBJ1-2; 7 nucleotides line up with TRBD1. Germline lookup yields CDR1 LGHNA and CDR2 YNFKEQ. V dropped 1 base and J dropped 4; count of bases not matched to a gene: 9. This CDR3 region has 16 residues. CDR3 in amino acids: CASSQAAGQEVYGYTF. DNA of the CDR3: TGTGCCAGCAGCCAAGCTGCCGGACAGGAGGTCTATGGCTACACCTTC.